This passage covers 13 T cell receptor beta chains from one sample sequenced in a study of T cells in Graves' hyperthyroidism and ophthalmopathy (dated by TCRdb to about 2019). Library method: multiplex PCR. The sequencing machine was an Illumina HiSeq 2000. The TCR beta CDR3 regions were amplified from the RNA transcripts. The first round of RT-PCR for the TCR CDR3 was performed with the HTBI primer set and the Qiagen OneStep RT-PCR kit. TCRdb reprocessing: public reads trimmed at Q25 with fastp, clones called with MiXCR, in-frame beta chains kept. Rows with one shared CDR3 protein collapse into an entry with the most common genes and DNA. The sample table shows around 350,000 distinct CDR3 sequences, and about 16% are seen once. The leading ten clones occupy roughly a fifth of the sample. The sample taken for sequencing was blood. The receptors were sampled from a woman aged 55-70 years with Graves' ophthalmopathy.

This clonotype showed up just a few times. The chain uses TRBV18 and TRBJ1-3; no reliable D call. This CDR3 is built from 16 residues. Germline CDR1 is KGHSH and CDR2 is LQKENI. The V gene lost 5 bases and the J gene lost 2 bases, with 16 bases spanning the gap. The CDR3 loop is CASSSADARAGNTIYF. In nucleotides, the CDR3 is TGTGCCAGCTCATCAGCTGATGCCCGGGCTGGAAACACCATATATTTT.

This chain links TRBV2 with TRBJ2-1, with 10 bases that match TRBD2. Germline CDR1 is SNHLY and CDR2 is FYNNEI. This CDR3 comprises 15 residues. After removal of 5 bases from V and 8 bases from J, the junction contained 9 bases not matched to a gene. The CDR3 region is CASSLLAGRYDEQFF. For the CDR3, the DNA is TGTGCCAGCAGTTTACTAGCGGGACGTTACGATGAGCAGTTCTTC.

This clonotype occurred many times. The CDR3 DNA is TGCAGTGCTCCAGAGAGCGGGAGGGCCCTCGTGTACGAGCAGTACTTC. As protein: CSAPESGRALVYEQYF. This chain joins TRBV20-1 and TRBJ2-7; 10 bases are shared with TRBD2. Germline CDR1 DFQATT, CDR2 SNEGSKA (reference sequence). The CDR3 spans 16 residues. V shed 5 bases, J shed 4 bases, and the junction held 14 bases outside the gene matches.

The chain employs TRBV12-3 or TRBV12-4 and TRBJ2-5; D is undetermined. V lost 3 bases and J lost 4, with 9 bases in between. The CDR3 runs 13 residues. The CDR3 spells CASSLSSPETQYF. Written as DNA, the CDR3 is TGTGCCAGCAGTTTGAGTAGTCCAGAGACCCAGTACTTC.

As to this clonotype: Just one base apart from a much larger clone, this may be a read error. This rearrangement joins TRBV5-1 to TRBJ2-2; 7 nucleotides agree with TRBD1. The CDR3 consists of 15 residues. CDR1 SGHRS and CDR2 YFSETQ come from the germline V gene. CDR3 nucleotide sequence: TGCGCCGGCAGCAACCGGGACAGCGGCGCCGGGGAGCTGTTTTTT. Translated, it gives CAGSNRDSGAGELFF.

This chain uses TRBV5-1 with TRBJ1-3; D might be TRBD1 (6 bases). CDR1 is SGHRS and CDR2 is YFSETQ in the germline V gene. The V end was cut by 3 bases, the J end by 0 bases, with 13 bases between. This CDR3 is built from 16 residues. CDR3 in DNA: TGCGCCAGCAGCTGGGGGCCCTCCTCCTCTGGAAACACCATATATTTT. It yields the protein CASSWGPSSSGNTIYF.

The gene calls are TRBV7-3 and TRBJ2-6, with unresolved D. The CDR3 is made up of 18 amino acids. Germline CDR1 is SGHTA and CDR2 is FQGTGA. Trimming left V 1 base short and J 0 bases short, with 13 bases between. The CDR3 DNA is TGTGCCAGCAGCTTAAAATTCACCGGCACCTCTGGGGCCAACGTCCTGACTTTC. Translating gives CASSLKFTGTSGANVLTF.

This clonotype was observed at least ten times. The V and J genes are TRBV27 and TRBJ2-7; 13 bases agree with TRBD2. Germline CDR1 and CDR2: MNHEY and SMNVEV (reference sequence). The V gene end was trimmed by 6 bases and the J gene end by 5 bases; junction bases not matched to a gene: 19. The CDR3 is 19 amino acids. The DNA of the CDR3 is TGTGCCAGCAGCGATCTCCCGGGACTAGCGGGACCGAGACTCCACGAGCAGTACTTC. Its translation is CASSDLPGLAGPRLHEQYF.

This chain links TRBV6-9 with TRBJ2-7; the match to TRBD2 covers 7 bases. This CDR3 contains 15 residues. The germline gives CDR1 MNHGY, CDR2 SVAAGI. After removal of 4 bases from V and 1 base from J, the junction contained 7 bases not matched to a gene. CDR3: CASSSVAGKSYEQYF. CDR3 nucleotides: TGTGCCAGCAGTTCCGTAGCGGGTAAATCCTACGAGCAGTACTTC.

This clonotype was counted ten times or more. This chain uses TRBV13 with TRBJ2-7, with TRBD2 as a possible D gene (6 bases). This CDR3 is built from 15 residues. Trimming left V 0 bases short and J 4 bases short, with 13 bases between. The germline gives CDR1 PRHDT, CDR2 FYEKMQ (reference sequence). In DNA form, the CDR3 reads TGTGCCAGCAGCTTAGGGGGAGATAGCGGTTACGAGCAGTACTTC. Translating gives CASSLGGDSGYEQYF.

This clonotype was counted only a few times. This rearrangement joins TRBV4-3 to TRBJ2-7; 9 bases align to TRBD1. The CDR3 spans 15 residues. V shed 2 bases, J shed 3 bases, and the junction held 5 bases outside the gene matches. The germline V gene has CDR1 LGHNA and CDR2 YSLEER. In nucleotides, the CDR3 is TGCGCCAGCAGCCAATCGGGACAGGGAATCTACGAGCAGTACTTC. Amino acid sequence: CASSQSGQGIYEQYF.

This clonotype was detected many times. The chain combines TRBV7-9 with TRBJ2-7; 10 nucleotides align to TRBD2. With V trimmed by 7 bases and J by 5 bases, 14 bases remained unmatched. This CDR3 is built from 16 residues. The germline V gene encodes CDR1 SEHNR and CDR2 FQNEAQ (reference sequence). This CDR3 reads CASNNGHQREGDEQYF. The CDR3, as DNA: TGTGCCAGCAACAATGGTCACCAGCGGGAGGGTGACGAGCAGTACTTC.

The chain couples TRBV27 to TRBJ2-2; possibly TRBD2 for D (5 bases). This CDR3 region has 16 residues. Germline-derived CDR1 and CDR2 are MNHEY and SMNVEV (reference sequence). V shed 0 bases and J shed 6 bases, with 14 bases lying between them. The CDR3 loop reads CASSLSRVGSAGELFF. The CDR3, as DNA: TGTGCCAGCAGTTTATCGCGGGTCGGGTCCGCCGGGGAGCTGTTTTTT.